The 27 T cell receptor beta chains presented below share a single source sample, sequenced in a study of T-cell reconstitution after alpha-beta-depleted transplantation in children. The TCRbeta library incorporated unique molecular identifiers. TCRdb redid the calling of the PCR reads with MiXCR, one entry per CDR3 protein. The sample records some 600,000 distinct CDR3 sequences, 10% to 15% being singletons. Sequenced here: PBMCs, mostly from graft donor cells, sampled 360 days after TCRalphabeta/CD19-depleted stem cell transplant. These receptors originate from a male patient aged 5 to 17 who had a stem cell transplant for acute myeloid leukemia, so the T cells may come from the graft donor.

V is TRBV7-8 and J is TRBJ2-1, with 9 positions matching TRBD2. V lost 3 bases, J lost 9 bases, and 12 bases stayed unmatched. The germline V gene encodes CDR1 SGHVS and CDR2 FQNEAQ. CDR3 length: 16 amino acids. CDR3: CASSFTLLAGLGEQFF. In DNA form, the CDR3 reads TGTGCCAGCAGCTTCACCCTCCTAGCGGGATTAGGTGAGCAGTTCTTC.

The chain uses TRBV27 and TRBJ2-1; 11 bases fit TRBD2. The germline V gene encodes CDR1 MNHEY and CDR2 SMNVEV (reference sequence). The CDR3 runs 16 residues. Trimming removed 4 bases from V and 7 bases from J; junction bases left unmatched: 9. The DNA of the CDR3 is TGTGCCAGCAGTTCCATCCCCGGACTAGCGGGTAATGAGCAGTTCTTC. Protein: CASSSIPGLAGNEQFF.

The chain uses TRBV7-2 and TRBJ2-6; D is ambiguous. CDR3 length equals 14 residues. CDR1 SGHTA and CDR2 FQGNSA come from the germline V gene. V lost 3 bases to trimming and J lost 2 bases, with 5 bases between them. CDR3 in amino acids: CASSLEPGANVLTF. CDR3 DNA sequence: TGTGCCAGCAGCTTGGAGCCTGGGGCCAACGTCCTGACTTTC.

The J gene is TRBJ1-6, the V gene TRBV7-2; D might be TRBD1 (5 bases). Germline loops: CDR1 SGHTA, CDR2 FQGNSA. The CDR3 runs 14 residues. V was clipped by 5 bases and J by 7 bases, with 12 bases between them. The CDR3, as DNA: TGTGCCAGCAGCCGGACGGGGGGGAATTCACCCCTCCACTTT. Translation gives CASSRTGGNSPLHF.

This clonotype was detected only a few times. This sequence joins TRBV7-3 and TRBJ2-5; D perhaps matches TRBD1 (5 bases). The V gene lost 0 bases and the J gene lost 5 bases, with 13 bases spanning the gap. The CDR3 has 15 residues. Germline CDR1 is SGHTA and CDR2 is FQGTGA. DNA of the CDR3: TGTGCCAGCAGCTTAACCACCAGGGTTCGCGAGACCCAGTACTTC. Translating gives CASSLTTRVRETQYF.

The chain is built from TRBV11-2 and TRBJ2-5; a weak D match, TRBD1 (5 bases). This CDR3 comprises 18 residues. V was trimmed by 4 bases and J by 0 bases, leaving 21 bases between them. In germline, CDR1 is SGHAT, CDR2 FQNNGV. CDR3 region: CASSSHRFGKGYQETQYF. CDR3 bases: TGTGCCAGCAGCTCGCACCGATTCGGAAAGGGGTACCAAGAGACCCAGTACTTC.

This clonotype came up many times. The V call is TRBV19, the J call TRBJ2-7, with D unresolved. The CDR3 consists of 13 residues. Trimming cost V 1 base and J 6 bases, with 10 bases left between them. Per the germline V gene, CDR1 is LNHDA and CDR2 is SQIVND (reference sequence). In DNA, the CDR3 is TGTGCCAGTAGTATAGGCGAGGTGGGCGAGCAGTACTTC. This gives the protein CASSIGEVGEQYF.

The CDR3 reads CSGIGRAGSLYNEQFF. For the CDR3, the DNA is TGCAGTGGGATCGGCCGTGCCGGGAGCCTCTACAATGAGCAGTTCTTC. This chain connects TRBV20-1 to TRBJ2-1; D might be TRBD2 (6 bases). Germline CDR1 reads DFQATT; CDR2 reads SNEGSKA (reference sequence). Trimming stripped 7 bases from V and 3 bases from J, with 22 bases between. The CDR3 totals 16 residues.

At least ten counts were recorded for this clonotype. The rearrangement uses TRBV7-2 and TRBJ2-5; the D gene is possibly TRBD2 (5 bases). This CDR3 is 13 amino acids long. With 2 bases removed from V and 4 bases from J, the gap between germline ends came to 8 bases. Germline V gene sequence: CDR1 SGHTA, CDR2 FQGNSA. In DNA, the CDR3 is TGTGCCAGCAGCTTACTTCGGGGAGAGACCCAGTACTTC. Residues: CASSLLRGETQYF. Based on the CDR3 plus reference TRBV7-2 and TRBJ2-5, the full variable domain is GAGVSQSPSNKVTEKGKDVELRCDPISGHTALYWYRQSLGQGLEFLIYFQGNSAPDKSGLPSDRFSAERTGGSVSTLTIQRTQQEDSAVYLCASSLLRGETQYFGPGTRLLVL.

The chain's CDR3 is CASSLVRLQETQYF. The CDR3 DNA is TGTGCCAGCAGCTTGGTTCGGCTCCAAGAGACCCAGTACTTC. The rearrangement uses TRBV5-5 and TRBJ2-5; D is undetermined. The CDR3 is 14 residues long. Looked up from germline, CDR1 is SGHKS and CDR2 is YYEKEE (reference sequence). Trimming took off 0 bases at V and 1 base at J, with 7 bases between the two ends.

At least ten counts were recorded for this clonotype. The V call is TRBV20-1, the J call TRBJ2-3; 7 bases map to TRBD1. V trimming: 7 bases; J trimming: 0 bases; junction bases outside the gene matches: 4. This CDR3 is 13 amino acids long. The germline gives CDR1 DFQATT, CDR2 SNEGSKA (reference sequence). The DNA for the CDR3 is TGCAGTGGAGGACAGGCAAGCACAGATACGCAGTATTTT. It translates to CSGGQASTDTQYF.

In DNA, the CDR3 is TGTGCCACCAGCAGCCAAAGCGGGAGCCGCTTCTACGAGCAGTACTTC. Residues: CATSSQSGSRFYEQYF. The rearrangement joins TRBV15 to TRBJ2-7, with 8 bases that match TRBD2. Trimming at V came to 3 bases and at J to 3 bases, leaving 10 bases not matched to a gene. The CDR3 runs to 16 residues. CDR1 LNHNV and CDR2 YYDKDF come from the germline V gene (reference sequence).

The chain employs TRBV20-1 and TRBJ2-3, with D possibly matching TRBD1 (5 bases). V lost 2 bases and J lost 1, with 10 bases in between. The germline V gene encodes CDR1 DFQATT and CDR2 SNEGSKA (reference sequence). There are 14 residues in the CDR3. CDR3 protein: CSARQKGRTDTQYF. CDR3 DNA: TGCAGTGCTAGACAAAAGGGGCGCACAGATACGCAGTATTTT.

The V gene is TRBV10-3, the J gene TRBJ1-1; D is ambiguous. Germline-derived CDR1 and CDR2 are ENHRY and SYGVKD. The CDR3 extends over 12 amino acids. Trimming pared 4 bases from V and 1 base from J, leaving 4 bases between. The DNA for the CDR3 is TGTGCCATCAGTGCAGCGAACACTGAAGCTTTCTTT. Its translation: CAISAANTEAFF.

This chain links TRBV7-9 with TRBJ2-7; D could derive from TRBD1 or TRBD2 (5 bases each). With 9 bases removed from V and 2 bases from J, the gap between germline ends came to 17 bases. The CDR3 is made up of 14 amino acids. From germline, CDR1 is SEHNR and CDR2 FQNEAQ (reference sequence). CDR3 sequence: CASQQMGPTYEQYF. In nucleotides, the CDR3 is TGTGCCAGTCAACAGATGGGACCCACCTACGAGCAGTACTTC.

For this clonotype: At one boundary the junction diverges from the germline segment, which might be a read error. This chain connects TRBV7-7 to TRBJ2-2; possibly TRBD2 for D (6 bases). CDR3 length equals 17 residues. Germline V gives CDR1 SSHAT, CDR2 FNYEAQ (reference sequence). The CDR3 is CASSLDLGRSDTGELFF. CDR3 nucleotide sequence: TGTGCTAGCAGCTTAGATCTGGGGAGGTCGGACACCGGGGAGCTGTTTTTT.

The table lists this clonotype with many counts. V gene TRBV12-3 or TRBV12-4 combines with J gene TRBJ2-2; 10 bases align to TRBD2. The CDR3 covers 16 residues. Germline trimming cut 7 bases from V and 4 bases from J; bases unmatched to any gene: 9. CDR3 region: CASIRSGTSVTGELFF. The CDR3 DNA reads as TGTGCCAGCATAAGATCCGGGACTAGCGTCACCGGGGAGCTGTTTTTT.

J is TRBJ2-3 and V is TRBV20-1; D perhaps matches TRBD2 (6 bases). This CDR3 is 13 amino acids long. V lost 3 bases to trimming and J lost 10 bases, with 17 bases between them. Looked up from germline, CDR1 is DFQATT and CDR2 is SNEGSKA (reference sequence). CDR3 protein: CSASSTGLLSQYF. Written as DNA, the CDR3 is TGCAGTGCTAGTTCAACGGGACTCCTTTCGCAGTATTTT.

This chain links TRBV6-5 with TRBJ1-2; 11 nucleotides line up with TRBD1. Germline V gene lookup returns CDR1 MNHEY and CDR2 SVGAGI. Losses at the gene ends were 8 bases for V and 5 bases for J; bases not matched to a gene: 7. CDR3 length equals 14 residues. CDR3 loop: CASREGTGGYGYTF. DNA for the CDR3: TGTGCCAGCCGAGAGGGGACAGGGGGATATGGCTACACCTTC.

The chain links TRBV7-9 to TRBJ2-7; D may be TRBD1 (6 bases). Germline-derived CDR1 and CDR2 are SEHNR and FQNEAQ (reference sequence). The CDR3 extends over 14 amino acids. With 8 bases removed from V and 5 bases from J, the gap between germline ends came to 19 bases. The CDR3 region is CASAYPGESHEQYF. The CDR3 DNA reads as TGTGCCAGCGCCTACCCAGGGGAATCCCACGAGCAGTACTTC.

In its sample, this clonotype was seen a few times. The chain links TRBV20-1 to TRBJ2-3, with unresolved D. CDR1 and CDR2 from the germline V gene are DFQATT and SNEGSKA (reference sequence). The CDR3 extends over 14 amino acids. V was trimmed by 3 bases and J by 2 bases, leaving 12 bases between them. CDR3 DNA: TGCAGTGCTAGGTACCGGGCCCCCACAGATACGCAGTATTTT. It is translated as CSARYRAPTDTQYF.

V and J are TRBV12-3 or TRBV12-4 and TRBJ2-2, with 7 bases matching TRBD2. The CDR3 spans 15 residues. Trimming removed 6 bases from V and 0 bases from J; junction bases left unmatched: 4. The CDR3 spells CASRPGLSNTGELFF. As DNA, the CDR3 is TGTGCCAGCAGACCGGGACTATCGAACACCGGGGAGCTGTTTTTT.

This chain connects TRBV14 to TRBJ2-2; 8 bases line up with TRBD2. After removal of 0 bases from V and 1 base from J, the junction contained 7 bases not matched to a gene. The germline CDR1 and CDR2 sequences are SGHDN and FVKESK. The CDR3 sequence is 18 residues long. The CDR3 sequence: CASSQDQSAGGNTGELFF. The CDR3 DNA reads as TGTGCCAGCAGCCAAGATCAGTCGGCGGGAGGGAACACCGGGGAGCTGTTTTTT.

The V gene is TRBV28, the J gene TRBJ2-4, with D perhaps TRBD1 (6 bases). V was cut by 5 bases and J by 0 bases, with 11 bases left in between. This CDR3 comprises 15 residues. Germline V gene lookup returns CDR1 MDHEN and CDR2 SYDVKM. The CDR3 loop is CASSARGAAKNIQYF. Written as DNA, the CDR3 is TGTGCCAGCAGTGCCAGGGGCGCAGCCAAAAACATTCAGTACTTC.

V is TRBV29-1 and J is TRBJ2-5; tentatively, D is TRBD2 (7 bases). Germline V gene data show CDR1 as SQVTM and CDR2 as ANQGSEA. The CDR3 is 11 residues long. The V and J ends lost 3 bases and 6 bases respectively, with 8 bases between them. The CDR3 bases are TGCAGCGTTGAGGGGGGGCAGACCCAGTACTTC. Residues: CSVEGGQTQYF.

This clonotype was counted many times. The chain couples TRBV4-2 to TRBJ1-2; D gene uncertain. The CDR3 totals 16 residues. From germline, CDR1 is LGHNA and CDR2 YNFKEQ. The V end was cut by 0 bases, the J end by 5 bases, with 16 bases between. The CDR3 DNA reads TGTGCCAGCAGCCAAGATAGGCTAATTTGGCCGTATGGCTACACCTTC. Its translation: CASSQDRLIWPYGYTF.

The rearrangement joins TRBV29-1 to TRBJ2-7, with 10 positions matching TRBD1. Trimming at V came to 1 base and at J to 2 bases, leaving 5 bases not matched to a gene. Germline V gives CDR1 SQVTM, CDR2 ANQGSEA. The CDR3 contains 15 residues. CDR3 in DNA: TGCAGCGTTGAAGGGGGGACAGGGGCCACCTACGAGCAGTACTTC. This translates into CSVEGGTGATYEQYF.